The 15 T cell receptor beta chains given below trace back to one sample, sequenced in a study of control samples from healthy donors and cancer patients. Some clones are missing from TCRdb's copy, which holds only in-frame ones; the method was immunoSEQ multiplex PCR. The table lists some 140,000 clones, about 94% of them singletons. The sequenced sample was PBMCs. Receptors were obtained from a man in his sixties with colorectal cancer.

Here the CDR3 DNA reads TGTGCCAGCAGCCTCACCGCCAATTCACCCCTCCACTTT. Protein sequence: CASSLTANSPLHF. This chain joins TRBV6-5 and TRBJ1-6; no clear D gene. Germline V lookup: CDR1 MNHEY, CDR2 SVGAGI. The CDR3 totals 13 residues. The V gene lost 6 bases and the J gene lost 7 bases, with 10 bases spanning the gap.

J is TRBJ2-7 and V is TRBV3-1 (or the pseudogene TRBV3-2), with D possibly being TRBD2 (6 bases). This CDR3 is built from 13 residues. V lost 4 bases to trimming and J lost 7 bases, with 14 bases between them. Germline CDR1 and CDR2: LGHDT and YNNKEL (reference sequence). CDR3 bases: TGTGCCAGCAGCCCTGGGGACGCGGGAGAGCAGTACTTC. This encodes CASSPGDAGEQYF.

The CDR3, as DNA: TGTGCCATCAGTAGGACAGGGAGTATCACTGAAGCTTTCTTT. Its translation is CAISRTGSITEAFF. The chain employs TRBV10-3 and TRBJ1-1; 8 bases match TRBD1. V lost 5 bases and J lost 4; bases outside the gene matches: 6. The V gene's germline CDR1 is ENHRY and CDR2 SYGVKD. This CDR3 has 14 amino acids.

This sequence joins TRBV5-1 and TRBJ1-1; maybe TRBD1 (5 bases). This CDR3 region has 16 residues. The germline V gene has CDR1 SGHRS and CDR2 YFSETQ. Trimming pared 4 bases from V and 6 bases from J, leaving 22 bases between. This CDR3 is CASSIPRSGGVSEAFF. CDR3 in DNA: TGCGCCAGCAGCATCCCCCGCAGCGGGGGGGTCTCTGAAGCTTTCTTT. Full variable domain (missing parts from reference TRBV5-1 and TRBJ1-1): KAGVTQTPRYLIKTRGQQVTLSCSPISGHRSVSWYQQTPGQGLQFLFEYFSETQRNKGNFPGRFSGRQFSNSRSEMNVSTLELGDSALYLCASSIPRSGGVSEAFFGQGTRLTVV.

In DNA form, the CDR3 reads TGTGCCAGCAGCCAAGGCGGGGGGCTTTTAGAAAAACTGTTTTTT. Translated: CASSQGGGLLEKLFF. The chain carries TRBV3-1 (or the pseudogene TRBV3-2) and TRBJ1-4; weak D call: TRBD1 (6 bases). V lost 1 base and J 8 bases, leaving 14 bases between the germline ends. The CDR3 is 15 residues long. Germline values: CDR1 LGHDT, CDR2 YNNKEL (reference sequence).

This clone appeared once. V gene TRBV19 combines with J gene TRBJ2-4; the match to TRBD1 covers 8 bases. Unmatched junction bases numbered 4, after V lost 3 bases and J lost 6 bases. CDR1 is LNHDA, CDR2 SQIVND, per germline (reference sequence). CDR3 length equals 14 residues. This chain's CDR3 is CASSIRQGANIQYF. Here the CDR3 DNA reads TGTGCCAGTAGTATCAGGCAGGGGGCAAACATTCAGTACTTC.

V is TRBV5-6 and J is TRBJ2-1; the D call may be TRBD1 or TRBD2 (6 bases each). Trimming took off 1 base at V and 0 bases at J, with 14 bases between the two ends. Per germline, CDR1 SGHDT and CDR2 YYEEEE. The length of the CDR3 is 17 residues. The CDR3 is CASSLLTGAISYNEQFF. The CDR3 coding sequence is TGTGCCAGCAGCTTGTTGACGGGGGCCATCTCCTACAATGAGCAGTTCTTC. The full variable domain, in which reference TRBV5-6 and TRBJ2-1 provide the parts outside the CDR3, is DAGVTQSPTHLIKTRGQQVTLRCSPKSGHDTVSWYQQALGQGPQFIFQYYEEEERQRGNFPDRFSGHQFPNYSSELNVNALLLGDSALYLCASSLLTGAISYNEQFFGPGTRLTVL.

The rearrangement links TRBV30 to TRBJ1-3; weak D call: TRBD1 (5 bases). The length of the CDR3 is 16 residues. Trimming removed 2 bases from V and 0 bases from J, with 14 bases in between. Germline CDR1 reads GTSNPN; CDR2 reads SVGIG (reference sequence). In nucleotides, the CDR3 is TGTGCCTGGAGTCCTCCTTGGGGCGACTCTGGAAACACCATATATTTT. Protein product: CAWSPPWGDSGNTIYF.

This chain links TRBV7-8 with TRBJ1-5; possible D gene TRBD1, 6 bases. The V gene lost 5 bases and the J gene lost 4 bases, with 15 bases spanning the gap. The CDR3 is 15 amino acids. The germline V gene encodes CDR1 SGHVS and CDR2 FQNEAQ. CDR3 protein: CASSQGRGVNQPQHF. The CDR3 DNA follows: TGTGCCAGCAGCCAAGGCAGGGGAGTGAATCAGCCCCAGCATTTT.

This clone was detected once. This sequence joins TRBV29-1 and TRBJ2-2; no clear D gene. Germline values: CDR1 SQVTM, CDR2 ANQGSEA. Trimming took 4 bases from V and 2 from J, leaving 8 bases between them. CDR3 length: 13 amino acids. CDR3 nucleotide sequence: TGCAGCGTTGGGGTTAGTAACACCGGGGAGCTGTTTTTT. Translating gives CSVGVSNTGELFF.

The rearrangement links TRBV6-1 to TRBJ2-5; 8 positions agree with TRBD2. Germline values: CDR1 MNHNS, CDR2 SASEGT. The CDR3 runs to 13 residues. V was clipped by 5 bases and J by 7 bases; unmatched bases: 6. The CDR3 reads CASSPGGPGTQYF. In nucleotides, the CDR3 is TGTGCCAGCAGTCCGGGGGGGCCAGGGACCCAGTACTTC.

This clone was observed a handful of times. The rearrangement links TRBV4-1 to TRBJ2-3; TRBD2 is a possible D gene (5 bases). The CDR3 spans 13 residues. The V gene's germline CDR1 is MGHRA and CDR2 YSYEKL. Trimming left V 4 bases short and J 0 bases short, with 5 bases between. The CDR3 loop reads CASSRTSTDTQYF. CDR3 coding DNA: TGCGCCAGCAGCCGGACTAGCACAGATACGCAGTATTTT.

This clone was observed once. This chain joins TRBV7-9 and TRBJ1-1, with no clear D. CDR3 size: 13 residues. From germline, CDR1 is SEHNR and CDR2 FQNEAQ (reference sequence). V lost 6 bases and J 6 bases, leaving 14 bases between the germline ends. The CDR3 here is CASRPPGSAEAFF. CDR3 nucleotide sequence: TGTGCCAGCAGACCCCCGGGTTCGGCTGAAGCTTTCTTT.

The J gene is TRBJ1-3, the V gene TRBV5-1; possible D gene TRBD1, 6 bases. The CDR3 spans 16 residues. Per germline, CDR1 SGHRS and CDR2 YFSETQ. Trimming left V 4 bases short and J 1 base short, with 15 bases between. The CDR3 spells CASSNSGADSGNTIYF. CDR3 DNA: TGCGCCAGCAGCAATTCAGGGGCAGATTCTGGAAACACCATATATTTT.

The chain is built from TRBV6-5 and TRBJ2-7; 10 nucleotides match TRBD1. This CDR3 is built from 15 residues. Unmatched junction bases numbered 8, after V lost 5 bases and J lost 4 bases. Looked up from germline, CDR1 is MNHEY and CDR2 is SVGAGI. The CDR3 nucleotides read TGTGCCAGCAGTAGGGGGGGACAGGGGAATTACGAGCAGTACTTC. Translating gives CASSRGGQGNYEQYF.